Listed here are 17 T cell receptor beta chains from one sample, sequenced in a study of shared clonotypes between healthy human individuals. Data came from immunoSEQ multiplex PCR; TCRdb stores just in-frame clones and leaves some out. The sample has some 2,000,000 clones; about 95% are singletons. Terminally differentiated effector memory CD45RA+ cells were excluded by CCR7 positive selection of CD45RO-negative cells. Sequenced input: naive CD8+ T cells sorted from blood. The source of these receptors is a man younger than 35 in good health.

The J gene is TRBJ2-2, the V gene TRBV11-2; D is uncertain. The germline V gene encodes CDR1 SGHAT and CDR2 FQNNGV. Trimming removed 7 bases at V and 3 bases at J, with 6 bases between. The CDR3 consists of 12 residues. In DNA form, the CDR3 reads TGTGCCAGCATCGGTTACACCGGGGAGCTGTTTTTT. Its protein product is CASIGYTGELFF.

The chain employs TRBV9 and TRBJ1-3; 10 nucleotides align to TRBD1. Germline V lookup: CDR1 SGDLS, CDR2 YYNGEE. The V segment lost 6 bases and the J segment 4 bases; nucleotides outside the gene matches: 25. The CDR3 is made up of 21 amino acids. This chain's CDR3 is CASNRGRIWGQGTPRGNTIYF. CDR3 sequence (DNA): TGTGCCAGCAATCGAGGTCGAATCTGGGGACAGGGGACCCCCAGAGGAAACACCATATATTTT.

Only a few counts were recorded for this clone. Other DNA sequences in the sample encode the same CDR3. This sequence joins TRBV29-1 and TRBJ2-2; 8 positions match TRBD1. The CDR3 is 13 residues long. V lost 2 bases and J lost 4; bases outside the gene matches: 0. Germline V lookup: CDR1 SQVTM, CDR2 ANQGSEA. CDR3 amino acids: CSVETGGTGELFF. The DNA for the CDR3 is TGCAGCGTTGAAACAGGGGGCACCGGGGAGCTGTTTTTT.

The chain employs TRBV5-6 and TRBJ1-1; maybe TRBD1 (6 bases). The length of the CDR3 is 14 residues. Deletions cut 3 bases from V and 3 bases from J, with 12 bases between. Germline CDR1 reads SGHDT; CDR2 reads YYEEEE. The CDR3 DNA reads TGTGCCAGCAGCTCCGGAGGGGGGCACACTGAAGCTTTCTTT. Its translation is CASSSGGGHTEAFF.

The CDR3 region has the DNA TGTGCCAGCAGTTCCGGGACTAGCGGGAGACCTTACACAGATACGCAGTATTTT. Translation: CASSSGTSGRPYTDTQYF. The gene calls are TRBV7-2 and TRBJ2-3, with 14 bases that match TRBD2. Germline trimming cut 6 bases from V and 2 bases from J; bases unmatched to any gene: 10. The CDR3 totals 18 residues. Germline V gene lookup returns CDR1 SGHTA and CDR2 FQGNSA.

This rearrangement joins TRBV7-3 to TRBJ2-1; 8 bases line up with TRBD2. V shed 3 bases and J 4 bases; nucleotides not matched to a gene: 5. Germline V gene lookup returns CDR1 SGHTA and CDR2 FQGTGA. This CDR3 contains 15 residues. The DNA of the CDR3 is TGTGCCAGCAGCTTGGCGGGGGGACCATACAATGAGCAGTTCTTC. Translating it yields CASSLAGGPYNEQFF.

Turning to this clone: This sample includes further DNA sequences coding for the same CDR3. This chain connects TRBV4-3 to TRBJ2-7; TRBD2 aligns across 7 bases. From germline, CDR1 is LGHNA and CDR2 YSLEER. The CDR3 consists of 13 residues. Trimming removed 1 base from V and 3 bases from J; junction bases left unmatched: 0. Here the CDR3 DNA reads TGCGCCAGCAGCCAAGGGACTAGCTACGAGCAGTACTTC. The encoded protein is CASSQGTSYEQYF.

Note on this clone: The sample has other DNA sequences that encode this CDR3 too. The chain employs TRBV27 and TRBJ2-1; D assignment may be TRBD1 or TRBD2 (6 bases each). Per germline, CDR1 MNHEY and CDR2 SMNVEV (reference sequence). Trimming pared 8 bases from V and 4 bases from J, leaving 12 bases between. CDR3 size: 13 residues. CDR3 nucleotides: TGTGCCAGCTCCGGGGGCCGTTACAATGAGCAGTTCTTC. This encodes CASSGGRYNEQFF.

The J gene is TRBJ2-2, the V gene TRBV6-6, with TRBD2 matching 7 bases. The germline gives CDR1 MNHNY, CDR2 SVGAGI (reference sequence). This CDR3 contains 13 residues. The V gene end was trimmed by 11 bases and the J gene end by 4 bases; junction bases not matched to a gene: 7. As DNA, the CDR3 is TGTGCCGTCTCGCCGGGGGGCACCGGGGAGCTGTTTTTT. It is translated as CAVSPGGTGELFF.

The chain recombines TRBV28 with TRBJ2-2, with a tentative D call TRBD1 (6 bases). Germline loops: CDR1 MDHEN, CDR2 SYDVKM. The V end lost 6 bases, the J end lost 1 base, and 18 bases lay between the germline ends. CDR3 length: 17 residues. The CDR3 nucleotides are TGTGCCAGCAGCCTGGAAAGGGGGAATGAGAACACCGGGGAGCTGTTTTTT. It encodes CASSLERGNENTGELFF.

The chain couples TRBV5-6 to TRBJ2-7; TRBD2 matches 9 bases. Germline V CDR1 and CDR2: SGHDT, YYEEEE. The V gene end was trimmed by 3 bases and the J gene end by 3 bases; junction bases not matched to a gene: 4. The CDR3 contains 14 residues. Here the CDR3 reads CASSSVTSGYEQYF. CDR3 bases: TGTGCCAGCAGCTCGGTGACTAGCGGCTACGAGCAGTACTTC.

The J gene is TRBJ2-3, the V gene TRBV10-3, with D possibly TRBD2 on 6 matching bases. This CDR3 has 16 residues. Germline CDR1 reads ENHRY; CDR2 reads SYGVKD. V was shortened by 0 bases and J by 2 bases, with 12 bases between the two germline ends. CDR3 nucleotide sequence: TGTGCCATCAGTGAGTCGATCCGGGGGATCACAGATACGCAGTATTTT. Protein sequence: CAISESIRGITDTQYF.

The genes are TRBV7-2 and TRBJ1-1; D is perhaps TRBD1 (5 bases). V dropped 2 bases and J dropped 6 bases, with 19 bases sitting between them. The CDR3 totals 16 residues. Germline V gene sequence: CDR1 SGHTA, CDR2 FQGNSA. CDR3 in DNA: TGTGCCAGCAGCTTATATCTAACGGGGGTGGAGGCTGAAGCTTTCTTT. This translates into CASSLYLTGVEAEAFF.

The gene calls are TRBV6-6 and TRBJ2-7; D ambiguous. V shed 8 bases and J shed 4 bases, with 9 bases lying between them. CDR3 size: 11 residues. The germline V gene has CDR1 MNHNY and CDR2 SVGAGI (reference sequence). In DNA form, the CDR3 reads TGTGCCAGCCAAACTTTATACGAGCAGTACTTC. Amino acids: CASQTLYEQYF.

This clone was recorded once. This CDR3 is also generated by other DNA sequences in the sample. The chain is built from TRBV27 and TRBJ2-7, with 10 bases fitting TRBD2. CDR3 length equals 16 residues. The germline V gene encodes CDR1 MNHEY and CDR2 SMNVEV (reference sequence). V lost 5 bases, J lost 1 base, and 8 bases stayed unmatched. CDR3 sequence (DNA): TGTGCCAGCAGTCCGTCTAGCGGGGGAATTTCCTACGAGCAGTACTTC. Protein product: CASSPSSGGISYEQYF.

V and J are TRBV6-5 and TRBJ1-1, with TRBD1 matching 7 bases. V lost 2 bases to trimming and J lost 0 bases; unmatched junction nucleotides: 3. This CDR3 has 15 amino acids. Germline V gives CDR1 MNHEY, CDR2 SVGAGI. The CDR3 loop reads CASSYDRELNTEAFF. DNA of the CDR3: TGTGCCAGCAGTTACGACAGGGAATTGAACACTGAAGCTTTCTTT.

J is TRBJ1-5 and V is TRBV11-2; 7 bases map to TRBD1. V trimming: 6 bases; J trimming: 6 bases; junction bases outside the gene matches: 11. Germline V gene lookup returns CDR1 SGHAT and CDR2 FQNNGV. The CDR3 length is 15 residues. The CDR3 sequence: CASSQGGGEVQPQHF. For the CDR3, the DNA is TGTGCCAGCAGTCAGGGGGGGGGCGAGGTTCAGCCCCAGCATTTT.